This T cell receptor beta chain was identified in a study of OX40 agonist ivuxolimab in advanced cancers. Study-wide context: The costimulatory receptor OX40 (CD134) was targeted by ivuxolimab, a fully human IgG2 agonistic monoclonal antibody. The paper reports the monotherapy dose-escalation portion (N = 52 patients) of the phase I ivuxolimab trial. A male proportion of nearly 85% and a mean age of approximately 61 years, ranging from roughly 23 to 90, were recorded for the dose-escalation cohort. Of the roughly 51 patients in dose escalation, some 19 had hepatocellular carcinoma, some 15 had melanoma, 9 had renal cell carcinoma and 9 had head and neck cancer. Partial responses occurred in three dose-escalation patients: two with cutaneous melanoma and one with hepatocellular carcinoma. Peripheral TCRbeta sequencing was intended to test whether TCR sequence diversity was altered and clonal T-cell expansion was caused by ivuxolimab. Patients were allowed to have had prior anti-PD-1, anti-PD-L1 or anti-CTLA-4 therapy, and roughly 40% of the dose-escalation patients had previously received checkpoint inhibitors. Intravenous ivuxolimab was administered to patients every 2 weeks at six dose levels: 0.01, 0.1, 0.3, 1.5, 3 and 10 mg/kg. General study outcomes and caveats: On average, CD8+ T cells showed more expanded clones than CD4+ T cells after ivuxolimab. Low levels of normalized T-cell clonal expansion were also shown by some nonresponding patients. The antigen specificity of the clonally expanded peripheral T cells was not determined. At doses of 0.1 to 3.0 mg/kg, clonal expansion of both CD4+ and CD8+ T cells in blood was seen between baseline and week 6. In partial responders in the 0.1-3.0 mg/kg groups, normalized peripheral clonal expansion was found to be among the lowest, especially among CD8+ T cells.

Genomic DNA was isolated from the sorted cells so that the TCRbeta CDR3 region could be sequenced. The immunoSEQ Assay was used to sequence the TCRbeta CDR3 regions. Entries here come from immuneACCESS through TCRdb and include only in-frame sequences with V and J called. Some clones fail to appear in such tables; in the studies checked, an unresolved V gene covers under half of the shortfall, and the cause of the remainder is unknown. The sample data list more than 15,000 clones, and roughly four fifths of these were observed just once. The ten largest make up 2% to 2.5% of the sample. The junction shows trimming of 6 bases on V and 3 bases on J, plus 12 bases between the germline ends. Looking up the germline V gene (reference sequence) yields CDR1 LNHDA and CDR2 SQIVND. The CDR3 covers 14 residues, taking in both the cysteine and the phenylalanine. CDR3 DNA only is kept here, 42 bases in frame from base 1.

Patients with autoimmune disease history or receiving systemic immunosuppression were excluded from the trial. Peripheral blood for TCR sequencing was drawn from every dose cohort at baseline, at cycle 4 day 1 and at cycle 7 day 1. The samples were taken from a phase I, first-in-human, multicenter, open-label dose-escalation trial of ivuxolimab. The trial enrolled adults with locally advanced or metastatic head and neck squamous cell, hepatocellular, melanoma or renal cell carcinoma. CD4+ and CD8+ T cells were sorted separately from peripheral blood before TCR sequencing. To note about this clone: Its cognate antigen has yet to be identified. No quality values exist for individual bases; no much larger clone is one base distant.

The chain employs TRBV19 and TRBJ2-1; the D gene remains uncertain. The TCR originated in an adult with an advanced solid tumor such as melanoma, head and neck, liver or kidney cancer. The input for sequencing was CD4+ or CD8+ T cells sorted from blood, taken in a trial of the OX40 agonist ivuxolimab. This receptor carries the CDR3 CASRRHQGYNEQFF. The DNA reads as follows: TGTGCCAGTAGAAGGCATCAAGGCTACAATGAGCAGTTCTTC. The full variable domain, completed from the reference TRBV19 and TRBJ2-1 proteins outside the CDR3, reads DGGITQSPKYLFRKEGQNVTLSCEQNLNHDAMYWYRQDPGQGLRLIYYSQIVNDFQKGDIAEGYSVSREKKESFPLTVTSAQKNPTAFYLCASRRHQGYNEQFFGPGTRLTVL.